The 30 T cell receptor beta chains in this list originate from one sample, sequenced in a study of blood T cell repertoires in COVID-19. The assay was immunoSEQ multiplex PCR, and TCRdb's table has in-frame clones only and misses some. The sample yields about 94,000 clones, about 87% seen once. The specimen was peripheral blood. The receptors shown here come from a human donor with acute or convalescent COVID-19. The donor label of this sample is uncertain.

The chain employs TRBV3-1 (or the pseudogene TRBV3-2) and TRBJ2-3; TRBD2 matches at 8 bases. The germline CDR1 and CDR2 sequences are LGHDT and YNNKEL (reference sequence). This CDR3 has 14 amino acids. CDR3 in amino acids: CAIGVAGSTDTQYF. The CDR3 DNA sequence: TGTGCTATCGGGGTAGCGGGGAGCACAGATACGCAGTATTTT.

This clone was seen a few times. The chain uses TRBV5-8 and TRBJ1-5; TRBD1 might be the D (6 bases). The V end lost 4 bases, the J end lost 6 bases, and 11 bases lay between the germline ends. The CDR3 totals 13 residues. Germline V gene lookup returns CDR1 SGHTS and CDR2 YDEGEE. CDR3: CASSTGPLQPQHF. The CDR3 coding sequence is TGTGCCAGCAGCACAGGGCCCCTTCAGCCCCAGCATTTT.

The chain carries TRBV5-4 and TRBJ2-1; 9 bases agree with TRBD2. CDR1 and CDR2 (germline): SGHNT, YYREEE (reference sequence). The V segment lost 5 bases and the J segment 9 bases; nucleotides outside the gene matches: 9. The CDR3 has 14 amino acids. The CDR3 region has the DNA TGTGCCAGCAGATCGCGGGGGGGCCTTGGTGAGCAGTTCTTC. Its translation: CASRSRGGLGEQFF.

This clone has more than one count but fewer than ten. The chain uses TRBV5-1 and TRBJ2-1; possibly TRBD2 for D (6 bases). The germline V gene has CDR1 SGHRS and CDR2 YFSETQ. Trimming cost V 2 bases and J 10 bases, with 19 bases left between them. There are 15 residues in the CDR3. CDR3 DNA: TGCGCCAGCAGCTTCAACCTAGCGTTCACGTCGGAGCAGTTCTTC. Translating it yields CASSFNLAFTSEQFF.

This CDR3 reads CASSARWGGAYEQYF. For the CDR3, the DNA is TGTGCCAGTAGTGCCCGCTGGGGGGGCGCCTACGAGCAGTACTTC. The V gene is TRBV19, the J gene TRBJ2-7; a weak D match, TRBD2 (7 bases). Trimming stripped 5 bases from V and 2 bases from J, with 16 bases between. The germline V gene encodes CDR1 LNHDA and CDR2 SQIVND (reference sequence). CDR3 length: 15 amino acids.

This clone was detected once. CDR3 bases: TGTGCCAGCAGCCGAGGGGGGGGGAGAGAGACCCAGTACTTC. Its translation is CASSRGGGRETQYF. The chain uses TRBV28 and TRBJ2-5; tentatively, D is TRBD2 (7 bases). Germline lookup yields CDR1 MDHEN and CDR2 SYDVKM. CDR3 length: 14 amino acids. V was trimmed by 6 bases and J by 4 bases, leaving 15 bases between them.

J is TRBJ2-3 and V is TRBV9, with 7 bases fitting TRBD2. Unmatched junction bases numbered 10, after V lost 0 bases and J lost 6 bases. Germline CDR1 is SGDLS and CDR2 is YYNGEE. This CDR3 has 16 residues. The CDR3 DNA reads TGTGCCAGCAGCGTAGGACAGCGGGGTACGATGGATACGCAGTATTTT. The encoded protein is CASSVGQRGTMDTQYF.

The chain is built from TRBV19 and TRBJ1-1; D not resolved. V gave up 9 bases and J gave up 2 bases, with 13 bases separating them. CDR1 LNHDA and CDR2 SQIVND come from the germline V gene (reference sequence). This CDR3 has 13 amino acids. The CDR3 nucleotides are TGTGCCAGCAGCGGGCAGGTCAACACTGAAGCTTTCTTT. Protein sequence: CASSGQVNTEAFF.

This clone was recorded a few times. This chain uses TRBV28 with TRBJ1-5, with 12 bases matching TRBD1. The CDR3 spans 19 residues. Germline lookup yields CDR1 MDHEN and CDR2 SYDVKM. V was clipped by 5 bases and J by 1 base; unmatched bases: 12. The CDR3 bases are TGTGCCAGCAGTGGCCAAGTTGGGACAGGGGGCGGCAGCAATCAGCCCCAGCATTTT. Translating it yields CASSGQVGTGGGSNQPQHF.

The CDR3 nucleotides are TGTGCCAGCAGCCAAGATATTTGGACAGGGACTAACGGGGAGCTGTTTTTT. Translation: CASSQDIWTGTNGELFF. V usage is TRBV14 and J usage is TRBJ2-2; TRBD1 is a possible D gene (8 bases). CDR1 and CDR2 (germline): SGHDN, FVKESK. Trimming cost V 0 bases and J 7 bases, with 18 bases left between them. CDR3 length: 17 amino acids.

The chain combines TRBV28 with TRBJ1-4, with unresolved D. V was clipped by 5 bases and J by 3 bases, with 13 bases between them. Germline V gives CDR1 MDHEN, CDR2 SYDVKM. This CDR3 is 15 amino acids long. The CDR3 sequence: CASSPPGVANEKLFF. The CDR3 DNA sequence: TGTGCCAGCAGTCCCCCCGGGGTGGCTAATGAAAAACTGTTTTTT.

This CDR3 reads CASSLLTGPLHF. CDR3 DNA: TGTGCCAGCAGTTTACTAACGGGGCCCCTCCACTTT. V usage is TRBV28 and J usage is TRBJ1-6; D is ambiguous. V was shortened by 2 bases and J by 13 bases, with 9 bases between the two germline ends. The length of the CDR3 is 12 residues. The germline V gene encodes CDR1 MDHEN and CDR2 SYDVKM.

This chain joins TRBV28 and TRBJ2-4; possible D gene TRBD2, 6 bases. This CDR3 region has 16 residues. Germline V gives CDR1 MDHEN, CDR2 SYDVKM. V dropped 5 bases and J dropped 3 bases, with 17 bases sitting between them. CDR3 amino acids: CASSRGGRGGKNIQYF. CDR3 nucleotide sequence: TGTGCCAGCAGTCGCGGAGGGAGAGGTGGCAAAAACATTCAGTACTTC.

This chain connects TRBV4-3 to TRBJ1-3, with D uncertain. The CDR3 runs 14 residues. The V end lost 0 bases, the J end lost 8 bases, and 11 bases lay between the germline ends. CDR1 and CDR2 from the germline V gene are LGHNA and YSLEER. The CDR3 region has the DNA TGCGCCAGCAGCCAAGATTGGGCGTCGGACACCATATATTTT. Translated: CASSQDWASDTIYF.

This clone has a single count. The chain joins TRBV3-1 (or the pseudogene TRBV3-2) to TRBJ1-1, with 8 bases aligning to TRBD1. Germline CDR1 is LGHDT and CDR2 is YNNKEL (reference sequence). The CDR3 extends over 15 amino acids. V was pared by 5 bases and J by 4 bases, with 9 bases of the junction left unmatched. CDR3 region: CASSTRTGWGTEAFF. As DNA, the CDR3 is TGTGCCAGCAGCACCCGGACAGGGTGGGGCACTGAAGCTTTCTTT.

Of note for this clone: Other DNA sequences in this specimen translate into the identical CDR3. This chain's CDR3 is CASSLSGTLYSGNTIYF. The CDR3 DNA sequence: TGTGCCAGCAGCTTAAGTGGGACACTCTATTCTGGAAACACCATATATTTT. The chain recombines TRBV11-2 with TRBJ1-3; D possibly corresponds to TRBD1 (6 bases). CDR1 and CDR2 (germline): SGHAT, FQNNGV. This CDR3 contains 17 residues. Between the trimmed V and J ends, which lost 2 bases and 1 base, there was a span of 15 bases.

The J gene is TRBJ2-5, the V gene TRBV20-1; D gene unclear. Germline CDR1 reads DFQATT; CDR2 reads SNEGSKA (reference sequence). The CDR3 runs 13 residues. V was pared by 3 bases and J by 3 bases, with 11 bases between. Written as DNA, the CDR3 is TGCAGTGCTAGTCTAGGTCCCGAAGAGACCCAGTACTTC. It is translated as CSASLGPEETQYF.

This rearrangement joins TRBV10-1 to TRBJ2-3; 11 bases fit TRBD2. The CDR3 loop spans 15 amino acids. V gave up 0 bases and J gave up 5 bases; unmatched junction bases: 1. Germline lookup yields CDR1 WNHNN and CDR2 SYGVQD (reference sequence). The CDR3 DNA reads TGCGCCAGCAGTGAGTCGACTAGCGGGAAAGATACGCAGTATTTT. Protein sequence: CASSESTSGKDTQYF.

The chain links TRBV9 to TRBJ2-5, with D maybe TRBD1 (6 bases). Trimming left V 1 base short and J 5 bases short, with 18 bases between. The CDR3 is 16 residues long. In germline, CDR1 is SGDLS, CDR2 YYNGEE. CDR3 region: CASSVTPVSQGETQYF. The CDR3 DNA reads TGTGCCAGCAGCGTAACCCCGGTATCGCAGGGGGAGACCCAGTACTTC.

This chain joins TRBV6-5 and TRBJ1-5; unclear D gene. V dropped 6 bases and J dropped 0 bases, with 9 bases sitting between them. The CDR3 is 14 residues long. Germline V gives CDR1 MNHEY, CDR2 SVGAGI. CDR3 region: CASSQTYSNQPQHF. The CDR3 DNA is TGTGCCAGCAGCCAAACCTATAGCAATCAGCCCCAGCATTTT.

The sample holds one count of this clone. The chain couples TRBV5-6 to TRBJ1-6; perhaps TRBD1 as D (6 bases). Germline V gives CDR1 SGHDT, CDR2 YYEEEE. V shed 2 bases and J shed 10 bases, with 16 bases lying between them. This CDR3 comprises 15 residues. In nucleotides, the CDR3 is TGTGCCAGCAGCTTTAGGACAGCCCCGGGGTCACCCCTCCACTTT. Its protein is CASSFRTAPGSPLHF.

This rearrangement joins TRBV7-8 to TRBJ1-1, with 9 bases lining up with TRBD1. Losses at the gene ends were 4 bases for V and 1 base for J; bases not matched to a gene: 1. This CDR3 has 14 residues. Germline V gives CDR1 SGHVS, CDR2 FQNEAQ. The CDR3 sequence is CASSSQGANTEAFF. The CDR3 coding sequence is TGTGCCAGCAGCTCACAGGGGGCGAACACTGAAGCTTTCTTT.

The chain links TRBV9 to TRBJ1-2, with TRBD1 matching over 9 bases. Germline V lookup: CDR1 SGDLS, CDR2 YYNGEE. This CDR3 spans 14 amino acids. With V trimmed by 3 bases and J by 6 bases, 6 bases remained unmatched. The CDR3 bases are TGTGCCAGCAGCGAAGGACAGGGGCGCGATGGCTACACCTTC. This sequence encodes CASSEGQGRDGYTF.

This chain links TRBV6-2 or TRBV6-3 with TRBJ2-6; D perhaps matches TRBD1 (6 bases). This CDR3 comprises 15 residues. Per germline, CDR1 MNHEY and CDR2 SVGEGT. The V end lost 3 bases, the J end lost 4 bases, and 10 bases lay between the germline ends. CDR3 nucleotide sequence: TGTGCCAGCAGTTATGGGGGCGGCGGGGCCAACGTCCTGACTTTC. The encoded protein is CASSYGGGGANVLTF.

This rearrangement joins TRBV7-2 to TRBJ1-6, with D uncertain. Between the trimmed V and J ends, which lost 5 bases and 8 bases, there was a span of 7 bases. This CDR3 has 12 amino acids. Germline V gives CDR1 SGHTA, CDR2 FQGNSA. CDR3: CASSRADSPLHF. The CDR3 DNA sequence: TGTGCCAGCAGCCGAGCTGATTCACCCCTCCACTTT.

This chain joins TRBV30 and TRBJ1-2, with 7 bases lining up with TRBD1. Trimming took 2 bases from V and 5 from J; bases not matched to a gene: 2. Germline V gene data show CDR1 as GTSNPN and CDR2 as SVGIG (reference sequence). CDR3 length: 12 amino acids. The CDR3 DNA sequence: TGTGCCTGGAGTAAGGGACAGTATGGCTACACCTTC. Amino acid sequence: CAWSKGQYGYTF. The complete variable domain, with remaining parts taken from reference TRBV30 and TRBJ1-2, reads SQTIHQWPATLVQPVGSPLSLECTVEGTSNPNLYWYRQAAGRGLQLLFYSVGIGQISSEVPQNLSASRPQDRQFILSSKKLLLSDSGFYLCAWSKGQYGYTFGSGTRLTVV.

The V gene is TRBV18, the J gene TRBJ2-1; possibly TRBD1 for D (6 bases). Looked up from germline, CDR1 is KGHSH and CDR2 is LQKENI. The CDR3 length is 16 residues. Trimming left V 3 bases short and J 0 bases short, with 12 bases between. The CDR3 loop is CASSPARDISYNEQFF. The DNA for the CDR3 is TGTGCCAGCTCACCCGCCCGGGACATCTCCTACAATGAGCAGTTCTTC.

V and J are TRBV5-1 and TRBJ1-1; TRBD1 matches at 7 bases. In germline, CDR1 is SGHRS, CDR2 YFSETQ. CDR3 size: 13 residues. V gave up 1 base and J gave up 7 bases; unmatched junction bases: 4. The CDR3 nucleotides are TGCGCCAGCAGCTTGACCCAGGGGGGTGAAGCTTTCTTT. Its translation is CASSLTQGGEAFF.

CDR3 loop: CASSYGVGHSEQYF. CDR3 nucleotide sequence: TGTGCCAGCAGTTACGGGGTGGGACATAGCGAGCAGTACTTC. This chain uses TRBV6-6 with TRBJ2-7; TRBD1 might be the D (6 bases). CDR1 is MNHNY, CDR2 SVGAGI, per germline (reference sequence). The CDR3 is 14 amino acids. The V and J ends lost 2 bases and 6 bases respectively, with 14 bases between them.

CDR3 sequence: CASSGGTVEPYEQYF. CDR3 nucleotide sequence: TGCGCCAGCAGCGGAGGGACAGTTGAACCCTACGAGCAGTACTTC. The V gene is TRBV5-1, the J gene TRBJ2-7, with D perhaps TRBD1 (7 bases). The CDR3 is 15 amino acids. Per the germline V gene, CDR1 is SGHRS and CDR2 is YFSETQ. V lost 4 bases and J 2 bases, leaving 16 bases between the germline ends.